The clone carrying this TCR beta chain was recorded a few times. The sample comes from a study of regulatory T cells in long-lasting Graves disease. Construction of the TCR beta libraries employed iRepertoire HTBI primers in conjunction with Arm-PCR of CDR3 regions. In TCRdb, the multiplex PCR reads were re-called with MiXCR into one record per CDR3 protein. This repertoire shows approximately 460,000 distinct CDR3 sequences, about 15% found once; its top ten account for about 10%. Trimming left V 2 bases short and J 4 bases short, with 11 bases between. There are 15 residues in the CDR3. The germline V gene encodes CDR1 MDHEN and CDR2 SYDVKM. Time point denoted: newly diagnosed GD, antithyroid drugs for less than 3 months. The TCR library was prepared using RNA isolated from PBMCs. The sample also formed part of further work on T cells in Graves' hyperthyroidism and ophthalmopathy. From that paper: Absent ophthalmopathy progression within 18 months defined stable Graves' hyperthyroidism. Each diagnosis drew on symptoms, thyroxine, TRAb, thyroid ultrasound and orbital computed tomography findings.

The receptor comes from a woman in her 30s with Graves disease. V is TRBV28 and J is TRBJ2-2; D may be TRBD2 (5 bases). The sample was peripheral blood mononuclear cells (PBMCs), taken at new diagnosis, from a patient treated with antithyroid drugs. The CDR3 reads CASSLAGVATGELFF. Written as DNA, the CDR3 is TGTGCCAGCAGTTTAGCCGGGGTGGCCACCGGGGAGCTGTTTTTT.